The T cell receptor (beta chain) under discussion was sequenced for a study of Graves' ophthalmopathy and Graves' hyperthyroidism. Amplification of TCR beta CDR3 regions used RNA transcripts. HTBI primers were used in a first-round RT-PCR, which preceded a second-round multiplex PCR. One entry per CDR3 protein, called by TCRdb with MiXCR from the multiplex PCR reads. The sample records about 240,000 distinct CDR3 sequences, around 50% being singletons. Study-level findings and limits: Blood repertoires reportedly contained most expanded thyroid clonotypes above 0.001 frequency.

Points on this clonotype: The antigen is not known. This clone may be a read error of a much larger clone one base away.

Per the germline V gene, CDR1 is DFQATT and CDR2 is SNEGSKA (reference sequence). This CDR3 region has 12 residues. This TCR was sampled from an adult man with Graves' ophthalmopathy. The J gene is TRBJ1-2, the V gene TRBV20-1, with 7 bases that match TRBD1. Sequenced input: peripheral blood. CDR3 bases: TGCAGTGCTAACCGGGACAGCGAGGGCTGCACCTTC. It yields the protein CSANRDSEGCTF.